This entry describes one T cell receptor (beta chain). What it binds is unknown. Time point described: peripheral blood 6 weeks after treatment start. The sample belongs to a study of PD-L1 blockade in urothelial cancer. On the study more broadly: The authors examined blood 3 weeks (second dose) and 6 weeks after treatment start.

Only in-frame clones appear in the TCRdb table, and some are missing; sequencing was by immunoSEQ multiplex PCR. The table has 95,000 to 130,000 clones, approximately 90% seen once; the top ten hold 1.5% to 2%. The study's findings and limits: Below-median pretreatment blood TCR clonality predicted better survival. Durable-benefit patients expanded tumor-associated blood clones more at 3 weeks.

V was trimmed by 0 bases and J by 2 bases, leaving 14 bases between them. CDR3 size: 16 residues. CDR1 is MGHRA and CDR2 is YSYEKL in the germline V gene. The sample was PBMCs, taken around atezolizumab (anti-PD-L1) treatment. This receptor was obtained from a man in his 60s with urothelial cancer. The chain couples TRBV4-1 to TRBJ2-7; perhaps TRBD2 as D (5 bases). The CDR3 DNA sequence: TGCGCCAGCAGCCAAGAGTGGACTCCGGCCACCTACGAGCAGTACTTC. It encodes CASSQEWTPATYEQYF.